These T cell receptor beta chains were read from a single sample in a study of blood T cell repertoires in COVID-19. This table comes from immunoSEQ multiplex PCR, and its TCRdb copy is limited to in-frame clones, with some not included. The sample yields over 200,000 clones, roughly 85% seen once. Input material: PBMCs or T cells enriched from blood (not recorded which). The receptors were gathered from a woman between 50 and 59 years old who had recovered from COVID-19. Each CDR3 is given with its conserved first and last residue. The D gene is left open where the match is weak. Rows may omit the clone size; those that give it use once, few, many or a size class.

v_gene	abundance	j_gene	d_gene	CDR3aa	CDR3nt
TRBV11-3	NA	TRBJ2-1	TRBD2	CASSKSGRQNNEQFF	TGTGCCAGCAGCAAAAGCGGGAGGCAAAACAATGAGCAGTTCTTC
TRBV9	NA	TRBJ2-1	NA	CASSVASYNEQFF	TGTGCCAGCAGCGTAGCGTCCTACAATGAGCAGTTCTTC
TRBV18	NA	TRBJ2-1	TRBD2	CASSRSGTSNEQFF	TGTGCCAGCTCACGCTCCGGGACTAGCAATGAGCAGTTCTTC
TRBV5-1	NA	TRBJ2-7	TRBD1	CASSSDRGRVYEQYF	TGCGCCAGCAGCTCGGACAGGGGGCGCGTCTACGAGCAGTACTTC
TRBV5-1	NA	TRBJ1-2	TRBD1	CASSPVTGGDYGYTF	TGCGCCAGCAGCCCGGTGACAGGGGGCGATTATGGCTACACCTTC
TRBV20-1	NA	TRBJ2-5	NA	CSPGETQYF	TGCAGCCCGGGGGAGACCCAGTACTTC
TRBV6-5	NA	TRBJ2-3	TRBD2	CASSMLAGALDTQYF	TGTGCCAGCAGTATGCTAGCGGGAGCTCTGGATACGCAGTATTTT
TRBV27	NA	TRBJ2-4	TRBD1	CASGDRGLGKNIQYF	TGTGCCAGCGGAGACAGGGGGCTAGGCAAAAACATTCAGTACTTC
TRBV27	NA	TRBJ2-7	TRBD1	CASSTVRDRAHEQYF	TGTGCCAGCAGTACCGTTAGGGACAGAGCTCACGAGCAGTACTTC
TRBV3-1/TRBV3-2	NA	TRBJ2-3	TRBD2	CASSRARGLGNTQYF	TGTGCCAGCAGCCGCGCCAGGGGACTAGGGAATACGCAGTATTTT
TRBV7-2	NA	TRBJ2-7	TRBD2	CASSLVAGGTYEQYF	TGTGCCAGCAGCTTAGTAGCGGGAGGTACCTACGAGCAGTACTTC
TRBV5-1	NA	TRBJ2-1	TRBD1	CASSLGQGYNEQFF	TGCGCCAGCAGCTTGGGACAGGGATACAATGAGCAGTTCTTC
TRBV7-9	NA	TRBJ2-1	NA	CASSSSFSAEYNEQFF	TGTGCCAGCAGCTCGTCTTTTAGCGCCGAATACAATGAGCAGTTCTTC
TRBV28	NA	TRBJ1-5	TRBD1	CASSLPTGVRQPQHF	TGTGCCAGCAGTTTGCCGACAGGGGTGAGGCAGCCCCAGCATTTT
TRBV5-1	NA	TRBJ1-1	NA	CASSSRVAYTEAFF	TGCGCCAGCTCCTCCCGGGTGGCCTACACTGAAGCTTTCTTT
TRBV15	NA	TRBJ1-3	NA	CATSRVGVSGNTIYF	TGTGCCACCAGCAGAGTGGGAGTCTCTGGAAACACCATATATTTT
TRBV6-2/TRBV6-3	NA	TRBJ1-5	TRBD1	CASSWTGAQPQHF	TGTGCCAGCAGTTGGACAGGGGCGCAGCCCCAGCATTTT
TRBV28	NA	TRBJ2-1	TRBD2	CAIWGRANGNEQFF	TGTGCCATCTGGGGGAGGGCGAACGGGAATGAGCAGTTCTTC
TRBV9	many	TRBJ2-1	TRBD2	CASTALAGGGNEQFF	TGTGCCAGCACCGCCCTGGCGGGAGGAGGGAATGAGCAGTTCTTC
TRBV3-1/TRBV3-2	NA	TRBJ2-3	TRBD1	CASSRRRQGDTDTQYF	TGTGCCAGCAGCAGGAGGAGACAGGGGGACACAGATACGCAGTATTTT
TRBV5-6	NA	TRBJ1-4	NA	CASSLAGSLGEKLFF	TGTGCCAGCAGCTTGGCGGGTTCCCTAGGTGAAAAACTGTTTTTT
TRBV19	NA	TRBJ1-5	NA	CASSPRGASNQPQHF	TGTGCCAGTAGTCCCCGGGGGGCTAGCAATCAGCCCCAGCATTTT
TRBV3-1/TRBV3-2	NA	TRBJ2-7	NA	CASSQEWRGYEQYF	TGTGCCAGCAGCCAAGAGTGGAGGGGTTACGAGCAGTACTTC
TRBV24-1	once	TRBJ1-1	NA	CATSDGGLAEAFF	TGTGCCACCAGTGATGGCGGACTAGCTGAAGCTTTCTTT
TRBV5-1	NA	TRBJ2-1	NA	CASSFQVRGPGNEQFF	TGCGCCAGCAGCTTCCAAGTGCGGGGCCCGGGGAATGAGCAGTTCTTC
TRBV7-9	NA	TRBJ2-7	TRBD1	CASSFPGQGHEQYF	TGTGCCAGCAGCTTTCCGGGACAGGGCCACGAGCAGTACTTC
TRBV7-8	few	TRBJ1-1	NA	CASSPRWGGTGRRNTEAFF	TGTGCCAGCAGCCCCCGCTGGGGAGGGACGGGAAGGAGGAACACTGAAGCTTTCTTT
TRBV5-5	NA	TRBJ2-1	NA	CASSLRNEQFF	TGTGCCAGCAGCTTGCGTAATGAGCAGTTCTTC